The 9 T cell receptor beta chains presented below share a single source sample, sequenced in a study of shared clonotypes between healthy human individuals. Method: immunoSEQ multiplex PCR; TCRdb's copy keeps in-frame clones and lacks some. The data contain 2 million to 2.5 million clones, 85% to 95% of them singletons. Specimen: naive CD4+ T cells from PBMCs. Specified subset: CD45RA+ positively selected. The receptors were gathered from a man between 18 and 35 years old in good health. Some clones in this sample may be carry-over from other donors' samples.

This clone was picked up a small number of times. The gene calls are TRBV25-1 and TRBJ1-1; D remains ambiguous. Per germline, CDR1 MGHDK and CDR2 SYGVNS. Trimming cost V 10 bases and J 2 bases, with 14 bases left between them. There are 13 residues in the CDR3. The CDR3 DNA sequence: TGTGCCACCTTGTCACAGCCCAACACTGAAGCTTTCTTT. It codes for CATLSQPNTEAFF.

This chain links TRBV15 with TRBJ2-1; D unresolved. With 1 base removed from V and 10 bases from J, the gap between germline ends came to 8 bases. The CDR3 runs to 12 residues. Looked up from germline, CDR1 is LNHNV and CDR2 is YYDKDF (reference sequence). Here the CDR3 reads CATSRGYAEQFF. DNA of the CDR3: TGTGCCACCAGCAGAGGTTATGCGGAGCAGTTCTTC.

The rearrangement links TRBV15 to TRBJ2-2; 11 bases match TRBD2. Per the germline V gene, CDR1 is LNHNV and CDR2 is YYDKDF (reference sequence). This CDR3 is built from 16 residues. Trimming at V came to 8 bases and at J to 2 bases, leaving 7 bases not matched to a gene. For the CDR3, the DNA is TGTGCCACCCATACGACTAGCGGGATAAACACCGGGGAGCTGTTTTTT. It specifies CATHTTSGINTGELFF.

The gene calls are TRBV6-5 and TRBJ2-1; weak D call: TRBD1 (5 bases). V was trimmed by 6 bases and J by 6 bases, leaving 18 bases between them. This CDR3 is 15 amino acids long. CDR1 and CDR2 (germline): MNHEY, SVGAGI. CDR3 residues: CASRRIGLQGNEQFF. The CDR3, as DNA: TGTGCCAGCAGGCGGATTGGGTTGCAGGGCAATGAGCAGTTCTTC.

With respect to this clone: One junction end disagrees with the germline gene, perhaps due to a read error. The chain has TRBV5-1 and TRBJ1-2; possible D gene TRBD1, 6 bases. The CDR3 loop spans 18 amino acids. In germline, CDR1 is SGHRS, CDR2 YFSETQ. The CDR3 coding sequence is TGCGCCAGCAGCTTGGTGGTCTCAGGGGCCCAATCTAAATATGGCTACACCTTC. Translated, it gives CASSLVVSGAQSKYGYTF.

Worth noting for this clone: Other DNA sequences of this sample code for an identical CDR3. V is TRBV2 and J is TRBJ2-7; 8 positions match TRBD1. The CDR3 loop spans 13 amino acids. Unmatched junction bases numbered 4, after V lost 6 bases and J lost 3 bases. Germline V lookup: CDR1 SNHLY, CDR2 FYNNEI. The DNA for the CDR3 is TGTGCCAGCAGGGACAGGGCTGGCTACGAGCAGTACTTC. Translated, it gives CASRDRAGYEQYF.

J is TRBJ2-5 and V is TRBV6-5; D not certain. Per germline, CDR1 MNHEY and CDR2 SVGAGI. The CDR3 contains 13 residues. Trimming shortened V by 2 bases and J by 1 base, and 5 bases separated the two germline ends. CDR3 sequence: CASSYTIQETQYF. For the CDR3, the DNA is TGTGCCAGCAGTTACACAATCCAAGAGACCCAGTACTTC.

The genes are TRBV2 and TRBJ1-1, with D possibly TRBD1 on 5 matching bases. The CDR3 consists of 13 residues. Germline V gene data show CDR1 as SNHLY and CDR2 as FYNNEI. The V gene lost 10 bases and the J gene lost 6 bases, with 18 bases spanning the gap. The DNA of the CDR3 is TGTGCCACCGAGAACGGGGCTAGGGCTGAAGCTTTCTTT. Translating gives CATENGARAEAFF.

Note on this clone: Different DNA sequences within this sample yield the same CDR3. This chain links TRBV5-1 with TRBJ1-3, with a weak D call TRBD1 (5 bases). Per germline, CDR1 SGHRS and CDR2 YFSETQ. The V end lost 3 bases, the J end lost 1 base, and 5 bases lay between the germline ends. This CDR3 has 13 amino acids. The CDR3 spells CASSSGSGNTIYF. CDR3 DNA: TGCGCCAGCAGCTCAGGGTCTGGAAACACCATATATTTT.